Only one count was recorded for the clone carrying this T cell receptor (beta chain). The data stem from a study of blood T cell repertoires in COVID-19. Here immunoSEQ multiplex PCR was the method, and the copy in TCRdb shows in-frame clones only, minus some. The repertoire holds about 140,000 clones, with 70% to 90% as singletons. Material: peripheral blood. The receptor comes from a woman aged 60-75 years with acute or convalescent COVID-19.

The CDR3 nucleotides are TGCGCCAGCAGCTTGAGATACGACTCCGGGACAGGGATTTCCCACGAGCAGTACTTC. It yields the protein CASSLRYDSGTGISHEQYF. J is TRBJ2-7 and V is TRBV5-1, with 9 nucleotides matching TRBD1. Trimming removed 1 base from V and 5 bases from J; junction bases left unmatched: 19. CDR3 size: 19 residues. Germline CDR1 SGHRS, CDR2 YFSETQ. Complete variable domain (other parts from reference TRBV5-1 and TRBJ2-7): KAGVTQTPRYLIKTRGQQVTLSCSPISGHRSVSWYQQTPGQGLQFLFEYFSETQRNKGNFPGRFSGRQFSNSRSEMNVSTLELGDSALYLCASSLRYDSGTGISHEQYFGPGTRLTVT.